This T cell receptor beta chain was sequenced during a study of cytomegalovirus exposure and HLA in healthy donors. Study results and caveats: The presence/absence work took it that sequencing depth was about the same across donors. It was 164 TCR beta chains that were listed as cytomegalovirus-associated. A further, later analysis showed that HLA-associated TCR beta chains (compared with equally common others) were more clonally expanded. Reportedly, a later analysis found an Asian-associated ancestry cluster had fewer N-insertions than the roughly 700-donor mean.

CDR3 length: 16 amino acids. The V gene lost 1 base and the J gene lost 1 base, with 13 bases spanning the gap. From germline, CDR1 is SEHNR and CDR2 FQNEAQ (reference sequence). To note about this clone: Its antigen is not identified.

In the PCR, 60 Vbeta and 13 Jbeta primers were used. Assay: immunoSEQ multiplex PCR; the TCRdb copy retains only in-frame clones and omits some. This listing includes over 120,000 clones. The rearrangement uses TRBV7-9 and TRBJ1-2; D gene unclear. Material: PBMCs. The sequence derives from a male donor in good health and CMV-seronegative. The CDR3 coding sequence is TGTGCCAGCAGCTTAGTTACAGCTCAACGTAACTATGGCTACACCTTC. Protein product: CASSLVTAQRNYGYTF. Combining the CDR3 with reference TRBV7-9 and TRBJ1-2 gives the whole variable domain DTGVSQNPRHKITKRGQNVTFRCDPISEHNRLYWYRQTLGQGPEFLTYFQNEAQLEKSRLLSDRFSAERPKGSFSTLEIQRTEQGDSAMYLCASSLVTAQRNYGYTFGSGTRLTVV.